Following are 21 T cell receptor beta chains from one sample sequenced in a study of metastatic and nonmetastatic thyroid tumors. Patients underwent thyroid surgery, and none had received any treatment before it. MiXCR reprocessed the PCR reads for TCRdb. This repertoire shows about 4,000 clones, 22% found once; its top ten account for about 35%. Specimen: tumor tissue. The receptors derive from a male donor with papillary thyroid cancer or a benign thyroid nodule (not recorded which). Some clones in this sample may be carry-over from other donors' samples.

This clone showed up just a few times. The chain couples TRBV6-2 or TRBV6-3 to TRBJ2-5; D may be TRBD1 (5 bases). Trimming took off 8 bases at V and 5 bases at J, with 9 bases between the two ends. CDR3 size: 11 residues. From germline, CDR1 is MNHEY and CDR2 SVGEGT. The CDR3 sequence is CASSQGETQYF. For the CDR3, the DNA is TGTGCCAGCTCCCAGGGCGAGACCCAGTACTTC.

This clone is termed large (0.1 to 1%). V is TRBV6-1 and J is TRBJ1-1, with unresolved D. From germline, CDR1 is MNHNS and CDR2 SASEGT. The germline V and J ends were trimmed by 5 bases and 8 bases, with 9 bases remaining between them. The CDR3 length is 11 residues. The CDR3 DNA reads TGTGCCAGCAGTCCCATGGGAGAAGCTTTCTTT. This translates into CASSPMGEAFF.

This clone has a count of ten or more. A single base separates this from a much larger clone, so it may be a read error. The CDR3 protein is CSAMDRAKAYEQFF. The CDR3 DNA follows: TGCAGTGCTATGGACAGGGCTAAGGCCTATGAGCAGTTCTTC. This chain joins TRBV20-1 and TRBJ2-1; 8 bases are shared with TRBD1. The V segment lost 4 bases and the J segment 8 bases; nucleotides outside the gene matches: 10. Germline V gives CDR1 DFQATT, CDR2 SNEGSKA (reference sequence). The CDR3 sequence is 14 residues long.

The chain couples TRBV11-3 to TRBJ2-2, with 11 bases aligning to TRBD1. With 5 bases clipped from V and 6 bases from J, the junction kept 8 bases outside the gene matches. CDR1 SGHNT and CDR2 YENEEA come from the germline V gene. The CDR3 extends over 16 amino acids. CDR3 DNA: TGTGCCAGCAGCCCCGGTGGACAGGGGGCTTCCGGGGAGCTGTTTTTT. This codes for CASSPGGQGASGELFF.

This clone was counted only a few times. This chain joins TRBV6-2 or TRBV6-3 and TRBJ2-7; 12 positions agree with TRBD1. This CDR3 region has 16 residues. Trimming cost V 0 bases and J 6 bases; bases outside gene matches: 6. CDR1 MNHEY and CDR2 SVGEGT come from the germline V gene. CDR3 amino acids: CASSYSGTGGLSEQYF. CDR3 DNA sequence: TGTGCCAGCAGTTACTCCGGGACAGGGGGCTTAAGCGAGCAGTACTTC.

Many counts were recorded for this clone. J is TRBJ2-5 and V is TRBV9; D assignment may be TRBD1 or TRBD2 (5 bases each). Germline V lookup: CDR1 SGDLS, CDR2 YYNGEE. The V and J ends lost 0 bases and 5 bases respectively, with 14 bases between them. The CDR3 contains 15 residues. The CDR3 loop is CASSVGSGPGETQYF. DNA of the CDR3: TGTGCCAGCAGCGTAGGCAGCGGTCCAGGGGAGACCCAGTACTTC.

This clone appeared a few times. CDR3 DNA: TGTGCCAGCAGGAGGGGTGGCAATCAGCCCCAGCATTTT. This codes for CASRRGGNQPQHF. The chain uses TRBV6-1 and TRBJ1-5; possible D gene TRBD1, 5 bases. CDR1 is MNHNS and CDR2 is SASEGT in the germline V gene. This CDR3 comprises 13 residues. Between the trimmed V and J ends, which lost 6 bases and 2 bases, there was a span of 8 bases.

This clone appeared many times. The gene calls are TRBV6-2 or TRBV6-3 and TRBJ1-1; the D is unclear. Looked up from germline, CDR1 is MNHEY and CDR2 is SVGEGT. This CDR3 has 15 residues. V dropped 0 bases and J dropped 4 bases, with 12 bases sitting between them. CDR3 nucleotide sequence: TGTGCCAGCAGTTACTCTGCCGGTAACCCCACTGAAGCTTTCTTT. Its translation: CASSYSAGNPTEAFF.

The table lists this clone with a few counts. The CDR3 bases are TGTGCCACCAGTGACCCCCAAGCGGGAGAAAGCAATGAGCAGTTCTTC. This codes for CATSDPQAGESNEQFF. The V call is TRBV24-1, the J call TRBJ2-1, with 8 bases identical to TRBD2. V trimming: 4 bases; J trimming: 6 bases; junction bases outside the gene matches: 10. The CDR3 spans 16 residues. Germline values: CDR1 KGHDR, CDR2 SFDVKD.

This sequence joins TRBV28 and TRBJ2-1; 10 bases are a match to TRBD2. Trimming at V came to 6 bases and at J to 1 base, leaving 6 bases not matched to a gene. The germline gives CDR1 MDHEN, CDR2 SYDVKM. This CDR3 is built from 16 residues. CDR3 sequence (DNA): TGTGCCAGCAGCTCAACAGCGGGAGGGTCCTACAATGAGCAGTTCTTC. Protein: CASSSTAGGSYNEQFF.

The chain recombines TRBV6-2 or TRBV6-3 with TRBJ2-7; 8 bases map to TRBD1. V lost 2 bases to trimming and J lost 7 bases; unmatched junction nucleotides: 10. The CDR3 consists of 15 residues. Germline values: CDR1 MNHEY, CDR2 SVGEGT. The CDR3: CASSYPAGGLREQYF. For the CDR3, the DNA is TGTGCCAGCAGTTACCCTGCAGGGGGCTTAAGAGAGCAGTACTTC.

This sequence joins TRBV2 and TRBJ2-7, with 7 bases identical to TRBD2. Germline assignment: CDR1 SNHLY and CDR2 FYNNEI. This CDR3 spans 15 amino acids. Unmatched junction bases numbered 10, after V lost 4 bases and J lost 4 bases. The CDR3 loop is CASSAEAGRGYEQYF. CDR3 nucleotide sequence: TGTGCCAGCAGTGCGGAAGCGGGACGGGGATACGAGCAGTACTTC.

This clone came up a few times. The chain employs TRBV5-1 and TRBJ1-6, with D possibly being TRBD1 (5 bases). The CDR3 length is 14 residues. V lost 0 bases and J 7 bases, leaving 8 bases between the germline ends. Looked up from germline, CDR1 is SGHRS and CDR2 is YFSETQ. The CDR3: CASSLEGENSPLHF. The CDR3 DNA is TGCGCCAGCAGCTTGGAAGGGGAGAATTCACCCCTCCACTTT. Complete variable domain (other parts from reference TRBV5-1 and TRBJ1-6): KAGVTQTPRYLIKTRGQQVTLSCSPISGHRSVSWYQQTPGQGLQFLFEYFSETQRNKGNFPGRFSGRQFSNSRSEMNVSTLELGDSALYLCASSLEGENSPLHFGNGTRLTVT.

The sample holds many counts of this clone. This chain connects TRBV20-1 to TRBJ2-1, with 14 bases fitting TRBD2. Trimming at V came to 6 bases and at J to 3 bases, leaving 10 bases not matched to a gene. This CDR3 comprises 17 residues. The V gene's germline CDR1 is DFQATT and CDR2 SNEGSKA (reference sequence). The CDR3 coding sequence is TGCAGTGCCCAAGGTGGGACTAGCGGGAGTAACTACAATGAGCAGTTCTTC. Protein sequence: CSAQGGTSGSNYNEQFF.

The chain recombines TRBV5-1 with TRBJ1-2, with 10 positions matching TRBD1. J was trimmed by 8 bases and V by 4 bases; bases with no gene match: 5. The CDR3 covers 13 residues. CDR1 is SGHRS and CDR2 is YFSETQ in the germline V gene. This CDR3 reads CASSHRDRGGYTF. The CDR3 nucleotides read TGCGCCAGCAGCCACCGGGACAGGGGAGGCTACACCTTC.

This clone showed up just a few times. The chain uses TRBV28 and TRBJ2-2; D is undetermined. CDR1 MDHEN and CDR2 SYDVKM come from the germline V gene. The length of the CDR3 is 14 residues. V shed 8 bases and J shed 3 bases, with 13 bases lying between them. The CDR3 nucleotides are TGTGCCAGCCGGGTTGATGGGTACACCGGGGAGCTGTTTTTT. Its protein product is CASRVDGYTGELFF.

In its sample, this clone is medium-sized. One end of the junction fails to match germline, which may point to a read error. In DNA form, the CDR3 reads TGTGCCAGCAGTGAAATCGGGACTAGGACGGCCTTC. Translating it yields CASSEIGTRTAF. The rearrangement joins TRBV2 to TRBJ2-5, with 8 positions matching TRBD2. Germline-derived CDR1 and CDR2 are SNHLY and FYNNEI. This CDR3 has 12 residues. The whole variable domain, filled in from reference TRBV2 and TRBJ2-5, reads EPEVTQTPSHQVTQMGQEVILRCVPISNHLYFYWYRQILGQKVEFLVSFYNNEISEKSEIFDDQFSVERPDGSNFTLKIRSTKLEDSAMYFCASSEIGTRTAFGPGTRLLVL.

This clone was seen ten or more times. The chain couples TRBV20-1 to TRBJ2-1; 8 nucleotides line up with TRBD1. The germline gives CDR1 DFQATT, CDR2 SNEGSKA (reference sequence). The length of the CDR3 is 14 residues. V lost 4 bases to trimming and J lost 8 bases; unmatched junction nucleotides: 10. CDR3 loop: CSAKDRAKAYEQFF. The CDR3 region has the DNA TGCAGTGCTAAGGACAGGGCTAAGGCCTATGAGCAGTTCTTC.

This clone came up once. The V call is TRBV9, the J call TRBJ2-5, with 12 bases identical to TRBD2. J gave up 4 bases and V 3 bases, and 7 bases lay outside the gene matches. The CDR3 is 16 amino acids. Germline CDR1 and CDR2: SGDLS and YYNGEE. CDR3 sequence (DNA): TGTGCCAGCAGCGCCGAACTAGCGGGAGGAGTAGAGACCCAGTACTTC. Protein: CASSAELAGGVETQYF.

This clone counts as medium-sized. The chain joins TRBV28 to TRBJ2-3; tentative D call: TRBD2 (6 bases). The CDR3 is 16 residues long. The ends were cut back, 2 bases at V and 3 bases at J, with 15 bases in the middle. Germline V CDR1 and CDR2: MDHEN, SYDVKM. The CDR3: CASSLIAGRITDTQYF. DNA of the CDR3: TGTGCCAGCAGTTTAATTGCGGGGAGGATTACAGATACGCAGTATTTT.

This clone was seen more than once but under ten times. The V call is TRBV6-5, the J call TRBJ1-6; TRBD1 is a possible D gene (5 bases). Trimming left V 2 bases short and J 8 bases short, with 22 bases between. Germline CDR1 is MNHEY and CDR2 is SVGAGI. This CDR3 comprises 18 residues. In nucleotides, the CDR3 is TGTGCCAGCAGTTACATGATACGTAGCGCGGGGGGGGATTCACCCCTCCACTTT. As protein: CASSYMIRSAGGDSPLHF.